The 9 T cell receptor beta chains presented below share a single source sample, sequenced in a study of CD8 T cells in ankylosing spondylitis (TCRdb year 2017). Library method: 5' RACE. TCRdb names Illumina HiSeq 2500 as the instrument used. TCRdb took the public reads, trimmed them with fastp at Q25, ran MiXCR for clone calling and kept in-frame beta chains. Each entry is one CDR3 protein sequence, shown with its most common DNA and genes. Across this sample there are about 140,000 distinct CDR3 sequences, with about 8% seen only once. Clones ranked in the top ten supply 7.3% of the sample. The source material was synovial fluid, either unsorted or a sorted T cell fraction (not recorded which). These receptors were taken from a male donor with ankylosing spondylitis.

This clonotype was recorded a few times. The CDR3 DNA sequence: TGTGCCAGCTCACCTCTATTGACATACTACACAGATACGCAGTATTTT. Translated, it gives CASSPLLTYYTDTQYF. The chain carries TRBV18 and TRBJ2-3; D uncertain. Trimming removed 3 bases at V and 2 bases at J, with 15 bases between. CDR1 and CDR2 (germline): KGHSH, LQKENI. The CDR3 length is 16 residues. The variable domain in full, completed from reference TRBV18 and TRBJ2-3, reads NAGVMQNPRHLVRRRGQEARLRCSPMKGHSHVYWYRQLPEEGLKFMVYLQKENIIDESGMPKERFSAEFPKEGPSILRIQQVVRGDSAAYFCASSPLLTYYTDTQYFGPGTRLTVL.

This clonotype was seen more than once but under ten times. The V call is TRBV20-1, the J call TRBJ2-5; TRBD1 might be the D (6 bases). The CDR3 is 13 amino acids. Germline V lookup: CDR1 DFQATT, CDR2 SNEGSKA (reference sequence). V lost 6 bases, J lost 0 bases, and 11 bases lay in between. The DNA of the CDR3 is TGCAGTGCGGGTAGGACAGACCAAGAGACCCAGTACTTC. As protein: CSAGRTDQETQYF.

A word on this clonotype: An end of the junction does not agree with germline; a read error may underlie this. The chain uses TRBV5-4 and TRBJ2-3; TRBD2 agrees at 15 bases. The CDR3 totals 21 residues. Germline-derived CDR1 and CDR2 are SGHNT and YYREEE (reference sequence). The CDR3 loop is CAISPGPRIGTSGGSQIKQYF. The CDR3 DNA is TGTGCCATCAGCCCTGGGCCACGAATCGGGACTAGCGGGGGGTCGCAGATAAAGCAGTATTTT.

In this sample, this clonotype turned up a few times. V is TRBV20-1 and J is TRBJ2-5; 15 bases are a match to TRBD2. This CDR3 comprises 16 residues. CDR1 is DFQATT and CDR2 is SNEGSKA in the germline V gene (reference sequence). Germline trimming cut 6 bases from V and 4 bases from J; bases unmatched to any gene: 9. CDR3 bases: TGCAGTGCGGAACCGGGACTAGCGGGAGGTGGAGAGACCCAGTACTTC. This encodes CSAEPGLAGGGETQYF.

This chain links TRBV20-1 with TRBJ2-7; D unclear. In germline, CDR1 is DFQATT, CDR2 SNEGSKA (reference sequence). The CDR3 loop spans 12 amino acids. The V end lost 3 bases, the J end lost 5 bases, and 11 bases lay between the germline ends. CDR3 region: CSASGSTHEQYF. DNA for the CDR3: TGCAGTGCTAGTGGCAGTACCCACGAGCAGTACTTC.

This clonotype was seen only a few times. The CDR3 DNA sequence: TGTGCCAGCAGCTTTGGGACAGGGATGACTCAGCCCCAGCATTTT. This translates into CASSFGTGMTQPQHF. This chain uses TRBV7-2 with TRBJ1-5; 9 nucleotides agree with TRBD1. With V trimmed by 3 bases and J by 6 bases, 6 bases remained unmatched. Germline lookup yields CDR1 SGHTA and CDR2 FQGNSA. CDR3 size: 15 residues. Full variable domain (remainder filled in from reference TRBV7-2 and TRBJ1-5): GAGVSQSPSNKVTEKGKDVELRCDPISGHTALYWYRQSLGQGLEFLIYFQGNSAPDKSGLPSDRFSAERTGGSVSTLTIQRTQQEDSAVYLCASSFGTGMTQPQHFGDGTRLSIL.

In its sample, this clonotype was seen a few times. This chain uses TRBV6-1 with TRBJ1-1, with a weak D call TRBD1 (6 bases). The CDR3 covers 15 residues. The germline CDR1 and CDR2 sequences are MNHNS and SASEGT. V was shortened by 9 bases and J by 2 bases, with 19 bases between the two germline ends. DNA for the CDR3: TGTGCCAGTATTCTTAAGTGGGGGGCAAACACTGAAGCTTTCTTT. Residues: CASILKWGANTEAFF.

This clonotype was detected many times. The genes are TRBV5-6 and TRBJ1-1, with a possible D match to TRBD1 (6 bases). CDR1 SGHDT and CDR2 YYEEEE come from the germline V gene. The CDR3 extends over 15 amino acids. Between the trimmed V and J ends, which lost 3 bases and 5 bases, there was a span of 17 bases. CDR3 protein: CASSWGGPQGTEAFF. In DNA form, the CDR3 reads TGTGCCAGCAGCTGGGGTGGGCCCCAGGGGACTGAAGCTTTCTTT.

The sample holds many counts of this clonotype. This chain connects TRBV5-1 to TRBJ2-1; 8 bases are shared with TRBD2. The CDR3 has 12 amino acids. J lost 11 bases, V lost 7 bases, and 8 bases had no gene match. The germline CDR1 and CDR2 sequences are SGHRS and YFSETQ. The CDR3 here is CASFINSGKQFF. CDR3 DNA: TGCGCCAGCTTTATCAATAGCGGGAAGCAGTTCTTC.